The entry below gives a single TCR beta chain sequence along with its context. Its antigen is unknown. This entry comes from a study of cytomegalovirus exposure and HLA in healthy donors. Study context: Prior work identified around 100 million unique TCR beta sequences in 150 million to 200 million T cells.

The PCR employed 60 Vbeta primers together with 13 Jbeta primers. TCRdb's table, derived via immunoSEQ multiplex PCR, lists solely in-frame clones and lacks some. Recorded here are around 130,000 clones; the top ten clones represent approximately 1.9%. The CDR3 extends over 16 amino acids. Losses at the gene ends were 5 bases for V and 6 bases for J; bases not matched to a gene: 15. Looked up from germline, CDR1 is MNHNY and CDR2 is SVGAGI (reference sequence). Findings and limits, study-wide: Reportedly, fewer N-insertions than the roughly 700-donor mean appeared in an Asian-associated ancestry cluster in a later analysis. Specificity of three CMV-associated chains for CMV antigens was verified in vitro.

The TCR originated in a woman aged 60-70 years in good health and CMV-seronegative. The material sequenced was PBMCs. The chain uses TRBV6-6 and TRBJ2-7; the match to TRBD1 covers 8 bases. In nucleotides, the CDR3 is TGTGCCAGCAGTCGACGCGGTAGCCAGGGGGCTGGCGAGCAGTACTTC. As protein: CASSRRGSQGAGEQYF.